This T cell receptor (beta chain) was obtained from a study of cytomegalovirus exposure and HLA in healthy donors. Germline values: CDR1 MNHEY, CDR2 SVGAGI. Trimming shortened V by 2 bases and J by 9 bases, and 11 bases separated the two germline ends. The CDR3 loop spans 13 amino acids. With regard to this clone: Its antigen is not identified.

60 Vbeta and 13 Jbeta primers were used in PCR. Sequencing was performed with immunoSEQ multiplex PCR; in TCRdb, only in-frame clones are kept and a portion is missing. The repertoire table contains more than 100,000 clones. Overall study findings and caveats: Donor immune exposure was known only as CMV serostatus.

This TCR was sampled from a man between 18 and 29 years old in good health and CMV-seronegative. Sequences were obtained from PBMCs. V usage is TRBV6-5 and J usage is TRBJ1-5; tentatively, D is TRBD1 (5 bases). CDR3 sequence (DNA): TGTGCCAGCAGTTACGCAGGGTGGGGGCCCCAGCATTTT. It encodes CASSYAGWGPQHF.